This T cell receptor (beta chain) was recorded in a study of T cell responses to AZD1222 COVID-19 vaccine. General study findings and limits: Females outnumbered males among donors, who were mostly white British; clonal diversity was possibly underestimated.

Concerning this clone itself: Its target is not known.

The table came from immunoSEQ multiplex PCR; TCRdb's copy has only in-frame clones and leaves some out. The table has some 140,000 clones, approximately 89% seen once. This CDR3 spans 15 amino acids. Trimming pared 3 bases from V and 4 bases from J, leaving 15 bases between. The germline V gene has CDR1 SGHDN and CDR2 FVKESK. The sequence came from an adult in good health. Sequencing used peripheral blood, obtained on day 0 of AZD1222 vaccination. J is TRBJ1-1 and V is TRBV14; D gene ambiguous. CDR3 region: CASSQRPNWVTEAFF. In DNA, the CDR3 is TGTGCCAGCAGCCAGAGACCGAATTGGGTCACTGAAGCTTTCTTT.